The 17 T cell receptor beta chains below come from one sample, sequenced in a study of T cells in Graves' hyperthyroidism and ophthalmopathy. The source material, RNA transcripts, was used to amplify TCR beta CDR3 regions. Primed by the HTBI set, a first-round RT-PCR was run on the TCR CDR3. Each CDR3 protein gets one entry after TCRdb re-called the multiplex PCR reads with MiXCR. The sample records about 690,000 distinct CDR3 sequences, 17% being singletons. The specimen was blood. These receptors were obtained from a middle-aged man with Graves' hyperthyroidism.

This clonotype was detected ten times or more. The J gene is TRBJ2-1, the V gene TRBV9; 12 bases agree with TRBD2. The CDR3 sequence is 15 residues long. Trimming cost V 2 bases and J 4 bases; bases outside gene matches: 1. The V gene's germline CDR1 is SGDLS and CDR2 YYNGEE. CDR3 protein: CASSVGLAGYNEQFF. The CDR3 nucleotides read TGTGCCAGCAGCGTGGGACTAGCGGGTTACAATGAGCAGTTCTTC.

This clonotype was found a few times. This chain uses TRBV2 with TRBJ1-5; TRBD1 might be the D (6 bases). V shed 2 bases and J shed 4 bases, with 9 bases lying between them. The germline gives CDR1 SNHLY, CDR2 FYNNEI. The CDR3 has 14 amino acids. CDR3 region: CASSEWQGNQPQHF. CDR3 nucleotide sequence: TGTGCCAGCAGTGAATGGCAGGGGAATCAGCCCCAGCATTTT.

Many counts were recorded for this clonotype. The CDR3 bases are TGTGCCAGCTCCCGAGGGGGGAGCTCTGGAAACACCATATATTTT. It translates to CASSRGGSSGNTIYF. This chain uses TRBV28 with TRBJ1-3; D may be TRBD1 (6 bases). V was pared by 8 bases and J by 0 bases, with 14 bases between. The CDR3 consists of 15 residues. Germline V gives CDR1 MDHEN, CDR2 SYDVKM.

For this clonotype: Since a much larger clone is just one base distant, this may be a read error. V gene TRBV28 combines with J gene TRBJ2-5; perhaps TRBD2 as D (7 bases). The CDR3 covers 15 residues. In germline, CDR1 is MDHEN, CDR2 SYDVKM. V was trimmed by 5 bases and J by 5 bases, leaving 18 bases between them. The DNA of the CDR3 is TGTGCCAGCAGTACCTCTAGCGGAGGGGGGGAGACCCAGTACTTC. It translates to CASSTSSGGGETQYF.

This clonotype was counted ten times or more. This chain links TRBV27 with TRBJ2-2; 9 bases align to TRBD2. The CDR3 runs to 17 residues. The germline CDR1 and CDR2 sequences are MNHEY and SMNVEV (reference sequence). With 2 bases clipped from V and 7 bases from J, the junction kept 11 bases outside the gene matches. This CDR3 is CASSLQQIAGAGGELFF. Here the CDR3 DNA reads TGTGCCAGCAGTTTACAGCAGATAGCGGGAGCGGGCGGGGAGCTGTTTTTT.

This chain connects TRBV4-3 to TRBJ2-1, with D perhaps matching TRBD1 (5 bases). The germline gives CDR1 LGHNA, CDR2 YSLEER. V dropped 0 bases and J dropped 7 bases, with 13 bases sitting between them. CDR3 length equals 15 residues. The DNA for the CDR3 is TGCGCCAGCAGCCAAGAGACCTCAGGGTTGAATGAGCAGTTCTTC. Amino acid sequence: CASSQETSGLNEQFF.

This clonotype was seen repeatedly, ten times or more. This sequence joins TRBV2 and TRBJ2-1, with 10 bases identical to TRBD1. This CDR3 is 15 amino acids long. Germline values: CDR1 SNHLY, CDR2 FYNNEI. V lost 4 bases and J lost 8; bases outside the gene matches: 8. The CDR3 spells CASSARDRGGHEQFF. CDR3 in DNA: TGTGCCAGCAGTGCGCGGGACAGGGGAGGGCATGAGCAGTTCTTC.

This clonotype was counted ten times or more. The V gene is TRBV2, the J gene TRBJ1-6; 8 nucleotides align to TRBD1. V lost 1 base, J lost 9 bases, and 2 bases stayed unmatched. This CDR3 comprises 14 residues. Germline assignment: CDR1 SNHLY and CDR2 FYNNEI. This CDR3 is CASSEGDRGSPLHF. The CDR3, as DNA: TGTGCCAGCAGTGAAGGTGACAGGGGTTCACCCCTCCACTTT.

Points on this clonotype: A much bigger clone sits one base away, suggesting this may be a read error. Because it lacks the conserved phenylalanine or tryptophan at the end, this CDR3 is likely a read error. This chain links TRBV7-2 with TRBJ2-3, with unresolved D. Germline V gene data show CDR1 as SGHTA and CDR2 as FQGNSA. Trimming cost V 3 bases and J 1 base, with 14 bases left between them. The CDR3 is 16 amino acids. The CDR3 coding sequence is TGTGCCAGCAGCTTTACCGGAGATATTGGCACAGATACGCAGTATTGT. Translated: CASSFTGDIGTDTQYC.

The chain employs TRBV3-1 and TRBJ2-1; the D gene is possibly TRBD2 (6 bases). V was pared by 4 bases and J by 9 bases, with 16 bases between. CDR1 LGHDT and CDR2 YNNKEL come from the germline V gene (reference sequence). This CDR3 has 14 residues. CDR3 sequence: CASSPGRERTEQFF. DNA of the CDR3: TGTGCCAGCAGCCCGGGACGGGAGAGGACTGAGCAGTTCTTC.

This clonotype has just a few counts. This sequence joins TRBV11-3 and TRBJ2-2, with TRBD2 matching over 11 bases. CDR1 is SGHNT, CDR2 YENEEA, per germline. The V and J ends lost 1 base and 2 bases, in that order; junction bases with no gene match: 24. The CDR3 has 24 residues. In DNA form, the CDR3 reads TGTGCCAGCAGCTTAGCCCCGGGACAGACAACCGGGACTAGCGGCAAGGGAAACACCGGGGAGCTGTTTTTT. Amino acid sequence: CASSLAPGQTTGTSGKGNTGELFF.

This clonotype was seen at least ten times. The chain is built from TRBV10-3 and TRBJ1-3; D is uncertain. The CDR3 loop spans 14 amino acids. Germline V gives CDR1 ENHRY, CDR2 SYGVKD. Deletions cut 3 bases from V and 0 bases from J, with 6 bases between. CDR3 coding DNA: TGTGCCATCAGTGATTACAGCTCTGGAAACACCATATATTTT. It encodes CAISDYSSGNTIYF.

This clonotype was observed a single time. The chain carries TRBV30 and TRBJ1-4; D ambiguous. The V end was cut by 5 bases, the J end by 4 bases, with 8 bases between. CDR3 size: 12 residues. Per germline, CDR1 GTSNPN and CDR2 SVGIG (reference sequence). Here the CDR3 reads CAWGFGNEKLFF. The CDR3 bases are TGTGCCTGGGGGTTCGGTAATGAAAAACTGTTTTTT.

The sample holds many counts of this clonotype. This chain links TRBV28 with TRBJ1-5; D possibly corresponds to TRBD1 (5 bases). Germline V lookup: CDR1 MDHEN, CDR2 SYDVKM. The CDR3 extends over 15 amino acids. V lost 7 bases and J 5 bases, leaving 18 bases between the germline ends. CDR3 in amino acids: CASTGESGLYQPQHF. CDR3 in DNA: TGTGCCAGCACCGGGGAATCGGGACTTTATCAGCCCCAGCATTTT.

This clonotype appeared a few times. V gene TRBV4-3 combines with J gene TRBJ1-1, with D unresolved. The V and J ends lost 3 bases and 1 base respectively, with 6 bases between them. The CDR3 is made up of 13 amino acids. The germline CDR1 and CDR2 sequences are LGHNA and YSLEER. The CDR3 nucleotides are TGCGCCAGCAGCCAGTACAGGAACACTGAAGCTTTCTTT. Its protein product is CASSQYRNTEAFF.

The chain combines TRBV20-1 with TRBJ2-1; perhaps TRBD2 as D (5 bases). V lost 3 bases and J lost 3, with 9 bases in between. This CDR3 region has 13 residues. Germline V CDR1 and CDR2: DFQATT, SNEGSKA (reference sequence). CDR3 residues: CSARLANYNEQFF. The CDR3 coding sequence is TGCAGTGCTAGGCTAGCTAACTACAATGAGCAGTTCTTC.

The CDR3 sequence is CASSYGGTSSREQFF. In DNA, the CDR3 is TGTGCCAGCAGTTACGGGGGGACTAGTTCTCGTGAGCAGTTCTTC. V is TRBV6-5 and J is TRBJ2-1; TRBD2 aligns across 8 bases. The CDR3 length is 15 residues. CDR1 MNHEY and CDR2 SVGAGI come from the germline V gene. Trimming cost V 2 bases and J 9 bases; bases outside gene matches: 9.